This TCR beta chain derives from a study of cytomegalovirus exposure and HLA in healthy donors. In the PCR, 60 Vbeta and 13 Jbeta primers were used. The table came from immunoSEQ multiplex PCR; TCRdb's copy has only in-frame clones and leaves some out. The table shows around 75,000 clones, with 75% to 85% occurring only once. Findings of the study overall: A prior analysis recorded that most TCR beta V segments were productive about 87% or about 30% of the time.

CDR1 LGHNA and CDR2 YNFKEQ come from the germline V gene. Germline trimming cut 0 bases from V and 10 bases from J; bases unmatched to any gene: 9. CDR3 length: 16 amino acids. This clone was found a few times. What it binds is not known. The chain combines TRBV4-2 with TRBJ1-6, with 7 bases fitting TRBD1. This TCR derives from a man aged 35-49 years in good health and CMV-seronegative. Sequencing input: PBMCs. CDR3 loop: CASSQEITGEKSPLHF. The CDR3 DNA reads TGTGCCAGCAGCCAAGAGATAACAGGGGAGAAGTCACCCCTCCACTTT.